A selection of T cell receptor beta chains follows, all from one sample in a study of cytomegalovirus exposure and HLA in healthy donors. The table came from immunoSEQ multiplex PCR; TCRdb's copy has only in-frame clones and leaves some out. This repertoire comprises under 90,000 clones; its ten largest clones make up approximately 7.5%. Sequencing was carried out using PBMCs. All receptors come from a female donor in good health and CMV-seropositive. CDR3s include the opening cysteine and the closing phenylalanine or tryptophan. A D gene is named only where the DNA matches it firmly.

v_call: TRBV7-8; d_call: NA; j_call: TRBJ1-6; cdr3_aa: CASSLAPPAAALHF; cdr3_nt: TGTGCCAGCAGCTTAGCCCCCCCGGCGGCGGCCCTCCACTTT
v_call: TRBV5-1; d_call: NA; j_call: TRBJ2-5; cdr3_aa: CASSFTVLETQYF; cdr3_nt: TGCGCCAGCAGCTTTACAGTGTTGGAGACCCAGTACTTC
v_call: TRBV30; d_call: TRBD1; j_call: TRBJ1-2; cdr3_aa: CAWSHAGTGSRPYGYTF; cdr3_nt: TGTGCCTGGAGCCACGCCGGGACAGGGTCCCGACCCTATGGCTACACCTTC
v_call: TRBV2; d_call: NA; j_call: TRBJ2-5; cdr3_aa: CASSEEQETQYF; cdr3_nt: TGTGCCAGCAGTGAGGAGCAAGAGACCCAGTACTTC
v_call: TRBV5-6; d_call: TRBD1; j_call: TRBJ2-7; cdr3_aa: CASSLTGTGFSYEQYF; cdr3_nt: TGTGCCAGCAGCTTGACCGGGACAGGATTCTCCTACGAGCAGTACTTC
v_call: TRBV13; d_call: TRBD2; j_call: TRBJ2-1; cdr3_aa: CASSLGPAGGSYNEQFF; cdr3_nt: TGTGCCAGCAGCTTAGGCCCAGCGGGGGGGAGTTACAATGAGCAGTTCTTC
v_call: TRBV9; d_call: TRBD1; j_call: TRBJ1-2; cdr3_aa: CASSVSGGDGYTF; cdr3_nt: TGTGCCAGCAGCGTTTCAGGGGGTGATGGCTACACCTTC
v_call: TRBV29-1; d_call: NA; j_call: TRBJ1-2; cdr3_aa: CSVEDRVDYGYTF; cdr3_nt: TGCAGCGTTGAAGACAGGGTGGACTATGGCTACACCTTC
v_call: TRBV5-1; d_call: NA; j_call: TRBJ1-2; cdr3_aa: CASSRGDSPGGGYTF; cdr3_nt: TGCGCCAGCAGCCGGGGGGACTCCCCGGGAGGTGGCTACACCTTC
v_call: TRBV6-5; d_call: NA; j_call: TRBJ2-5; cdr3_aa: CASSYGGRGGTQYF; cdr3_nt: TGTGCCAGCAGTTACGGCGGGAGAGGGGGGACCCAGTACTTC
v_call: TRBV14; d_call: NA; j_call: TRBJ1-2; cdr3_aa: CASSQDLQQVAYTF; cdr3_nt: TGTGCCAGCAGCCAAGATCTACAACAGGTGGCCTACACCTTC
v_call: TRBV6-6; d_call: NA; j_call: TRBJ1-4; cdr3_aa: CASSYSRVNEKLFF; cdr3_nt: TGTGCCAGCAGTTACTCGAGGGTTAATGAAAAACTGTTTTTT
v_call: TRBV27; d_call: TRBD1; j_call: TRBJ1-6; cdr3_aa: CAARQGNSPLHF; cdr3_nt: TGTGCCGCACGACAGGGGAATTCACCCCTCCACTTT
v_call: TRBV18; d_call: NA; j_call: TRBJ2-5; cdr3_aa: CASSPTRLEETQYF; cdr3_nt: TGTGCCAGCTCACCAACTCGCCTAGAAGAGACCCAGTACTTC
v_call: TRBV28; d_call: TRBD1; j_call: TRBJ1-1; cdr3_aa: CATTGQANTEAFF; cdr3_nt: TGTGCCACCACTGGACAGGCGAACACTGAAGCTTTCTTT
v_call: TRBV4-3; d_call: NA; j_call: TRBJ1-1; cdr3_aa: CASSQGGHGRLGTEAFF; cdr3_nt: TGCGCCAGCAGCCAAGGAGGACACGGTCGTTTGGGCACTGAAGCTTTCTTT
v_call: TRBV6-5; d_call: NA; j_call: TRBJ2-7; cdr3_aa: CASSYDTGSGYEQYF; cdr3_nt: TGTGCCAGCAGTTACGACACAGGGAGCGGCTACGAGCAGTACTTC
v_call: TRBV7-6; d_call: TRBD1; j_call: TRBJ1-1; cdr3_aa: CASSLGQGGVTEAFF; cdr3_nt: TGTGCCAGCAGCTTGGGACAGGGAGGTGTCACTGAAGCTTTCTTT
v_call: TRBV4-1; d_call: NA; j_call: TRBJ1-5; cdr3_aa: CASSQRAGVQPQHF; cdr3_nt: TGCGCCAGCAGCCAGCGGGCAGGGGTACAGCCCCAGCATTTT
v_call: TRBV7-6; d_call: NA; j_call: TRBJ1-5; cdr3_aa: CASSLVPGYDQPQHF; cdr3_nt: TGCGCCAGCAGCTTAGTCCCAGGGTACGATCAGCCCCAGCATTTT
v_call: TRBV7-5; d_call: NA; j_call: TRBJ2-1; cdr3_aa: CVRSLATNRGEQFF; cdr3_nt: TGTGTCAGAAGCTTAGCTACGAACAGGGGTGAGCAGTTCTTC
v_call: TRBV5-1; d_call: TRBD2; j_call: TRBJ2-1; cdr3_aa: CASSTSANPYNEQFF; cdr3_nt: TGCGCCAGCAGCACTAGCGCCAACCCCTACAATGAGCAGTTCTTC
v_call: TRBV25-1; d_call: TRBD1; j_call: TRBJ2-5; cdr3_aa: CASSAPDWDRGGKTQYF; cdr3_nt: TGTGCCAGCAGTGCTCCTGATTGGGACAGGGGAGGGAAGACCCAGTACTTC
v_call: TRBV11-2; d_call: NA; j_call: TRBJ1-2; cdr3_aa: CASSVGRGVNYGYTF; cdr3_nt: TGTGCCAGCAGCGTAGGAAGGGGCGTTAACTATGGCTACACCTTC
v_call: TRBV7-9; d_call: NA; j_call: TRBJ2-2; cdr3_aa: CASSPGLPNTGELFF; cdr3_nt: TGTGCCAGCAGCCCTGGACTACCAAACACCGGGGAGCTGTTTTTT
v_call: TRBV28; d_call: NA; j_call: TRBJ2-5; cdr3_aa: CASSSPRRRETQYF; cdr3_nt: TGTGCCAGCAGTTCCCCCCGGAGGAGAGAGACCCAGTACTTC
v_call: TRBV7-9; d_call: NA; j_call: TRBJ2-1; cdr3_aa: CASSLLLGNEQFF; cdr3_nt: TGTGCCAGCAGCCTCTTACTTGGCAATGAGCAGTTCTTC
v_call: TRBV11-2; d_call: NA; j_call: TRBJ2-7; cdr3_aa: CASSFGGTYGYEQYF; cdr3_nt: TGTGCCAGCAGCTTCGGGGGAACCTATGGCTACGAGCAGTACTTC
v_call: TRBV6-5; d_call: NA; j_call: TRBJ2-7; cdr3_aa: CASRPPGAPPYEQYF; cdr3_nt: TGTGCCAGCCGACCTCCGGGAGCGCCTCCTTACGAGCAGTACTTC
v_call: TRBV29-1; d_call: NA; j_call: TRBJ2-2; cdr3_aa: CSVEHSRSGELFF; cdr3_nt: TGCAGCGTTGAACACTCCCGGTCCGGGGAGCTGTTTTTT
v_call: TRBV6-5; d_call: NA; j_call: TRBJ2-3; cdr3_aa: CASRTALATDTQYF; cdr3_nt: TGTGCCAGCAGGACCGCCCTAGCGACAGATACGCAGTATTTT
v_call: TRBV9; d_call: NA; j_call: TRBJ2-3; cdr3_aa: CASSVGLGGTDTQYF; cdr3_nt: TGTGCCAGCAGCGTAGGGCTAGGGGGCACAGATACGCAGTATTTT
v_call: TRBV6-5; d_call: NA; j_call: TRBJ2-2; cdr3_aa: CASSPVGAGELFF; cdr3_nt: TGTGCCAGCAGTCCAGTAGGGGCCGGGGAGCTGTTTTTT
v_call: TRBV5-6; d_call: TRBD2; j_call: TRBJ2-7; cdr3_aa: CASEGGKAYEQYF; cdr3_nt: TGTGCCAGCGAGGGAGGGAAGGCATACGAGCAGTACTTC
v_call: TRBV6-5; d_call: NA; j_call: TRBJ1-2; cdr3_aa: CASSYRAGNSGYTF; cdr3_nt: TGTGCCAGCAGTTACAGGGCGGGAAACTCGGGCTACACCTTC
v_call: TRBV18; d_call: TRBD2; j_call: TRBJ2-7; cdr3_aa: CASSPSGSSYEQYF; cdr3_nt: TGTGCCAGCTCACCCAGCGGGAGCTCCTACGAGCAGTACTTC
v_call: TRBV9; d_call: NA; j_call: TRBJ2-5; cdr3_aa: CASSVGRERTGNQYF; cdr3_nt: TGTGCCAGCAGCGTAGGCCGAGAAAGAACGGGGAATCAGTACTTC
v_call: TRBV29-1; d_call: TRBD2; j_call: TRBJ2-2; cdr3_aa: CSALGSGGFTGELFF; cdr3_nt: TGCAGCGCCCTCGGTAGCGGGGGTTTTACCGGGGAGCTGTTTTTT
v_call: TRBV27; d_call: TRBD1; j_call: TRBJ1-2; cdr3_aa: CASREIRGSDYGYTF; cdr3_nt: TGTGCCAGCAGAGAGATCAGGGGGTCTGACTATGGCTACACCTTC
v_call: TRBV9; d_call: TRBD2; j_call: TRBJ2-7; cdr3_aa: CASSVGAGDWYEQYF; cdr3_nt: TGTGCCAGCAGCGTGGGAGCGGGAGATTGGTACGAGCAGTACTTC
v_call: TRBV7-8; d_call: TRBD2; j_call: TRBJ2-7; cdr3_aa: CASSIKRERDEQYF; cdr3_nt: TGTGCCAGCAGCATAAAGCGGGAGCGCGACGAGCAGTACTTC
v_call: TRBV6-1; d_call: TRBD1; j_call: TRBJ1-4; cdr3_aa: CARTGAMGEKLFF; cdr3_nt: TGTGCCAGGACAGGGGCGATGGGTGAAAAACTGTTTTTT
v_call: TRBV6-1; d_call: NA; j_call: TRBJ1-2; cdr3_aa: CASSEPGLSYGYTF; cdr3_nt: TGTGCCAGCAGTGAACCGGGACTGTCTTATGGCTACACCTTC
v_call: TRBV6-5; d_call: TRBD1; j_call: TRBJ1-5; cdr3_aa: CASSSDRASNQPQHF; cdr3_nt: TGTGCCAGCAGTTCCGACAGGGCAAGCAATCAGCCCCAGCATTTT
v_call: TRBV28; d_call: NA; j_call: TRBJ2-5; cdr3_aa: CASSLAEKQETQYF; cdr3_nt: TGTGCCAGCAGTTTAGCGGAGAAACAAGAGACCCAGTACTTC
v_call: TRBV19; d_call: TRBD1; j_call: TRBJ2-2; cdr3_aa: CASSTTGGRPTGELFF; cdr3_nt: TGTGCCAGTAGTACTACAGGGGGCCGACCCACCGGGGAGCTGTTTTTT